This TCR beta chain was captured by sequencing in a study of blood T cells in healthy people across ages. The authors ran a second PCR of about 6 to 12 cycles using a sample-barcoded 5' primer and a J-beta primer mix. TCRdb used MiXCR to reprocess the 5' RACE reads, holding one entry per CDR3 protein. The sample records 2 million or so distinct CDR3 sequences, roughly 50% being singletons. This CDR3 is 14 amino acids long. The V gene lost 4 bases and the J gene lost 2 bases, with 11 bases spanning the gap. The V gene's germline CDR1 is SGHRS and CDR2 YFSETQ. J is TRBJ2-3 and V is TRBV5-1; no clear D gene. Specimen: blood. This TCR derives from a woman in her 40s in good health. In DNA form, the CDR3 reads TGCGCCAGCAGCCCAGAAATCCCCACAGATACGCAGTATTTT. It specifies CASSPEIPTDTQYF.